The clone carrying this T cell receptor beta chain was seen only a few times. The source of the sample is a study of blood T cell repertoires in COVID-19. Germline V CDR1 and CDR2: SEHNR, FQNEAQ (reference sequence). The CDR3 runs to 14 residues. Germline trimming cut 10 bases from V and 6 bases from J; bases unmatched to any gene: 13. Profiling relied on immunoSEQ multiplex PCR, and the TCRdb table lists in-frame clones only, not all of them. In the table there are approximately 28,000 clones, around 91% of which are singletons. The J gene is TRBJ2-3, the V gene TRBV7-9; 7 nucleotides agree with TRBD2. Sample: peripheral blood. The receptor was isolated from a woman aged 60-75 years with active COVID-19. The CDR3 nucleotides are TGTGCCATTCCTAGCGGCCCCGCTAGGGATACGCAGTATTTT. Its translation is CAIPSGPARDTQYF. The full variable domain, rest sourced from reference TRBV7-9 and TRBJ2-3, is DTGVSQNPRHKITKRGQNVTFRCDPISEHNRLYWYRQTLGQGPEFLTYFQNEAQLEKSRLLSDRFSAERPKGSFSTLEIQRTEQGDSAMYLCAIPSGPARDTQYFGPGTRLTVL.